The 8 T cell receptor beta chains listed next were all sequenced from one sample in a study of response to subunit inactivated influenza vaccine. Each CDR3 protein is one row after TCRdb ran MiXCR on the RT-PCR reads. The table includes 500,000 or so distinct CDR3 sequences, 16% detected once. This sample comprised CD4+ T cells sorted from PBMCs, obtained 23 months after vaccination. The receptors here all came from a man in his fifties or sixties who received an inactivated influenza vaccine.

The J gene is TRBJ2-4, the V gene TRBV28; 10 positions match TRBD2. CDR3 length: 16 residues. Trimming at V came to 6 bases and at J to 8 bases, leaving 13 bases not matched to a gene. Germline V CDR1 and CDR2: MDHEN, SYDVKM. CDR3 nucleotides: TGTGCCAGCAGCCAAGGCACTAGCGGGACGGGGTACATTCAGTACTTC. Translated, it gives CASSQGTSGTGYIQYF.

The J gene is TRBJ2-3, the V gene TRBV12-3 or TRBV12-4; 9 positions match TRBD2. The trim removed 5 bases at V and 2 bases at J, leaving 8 bases unmatched. This CDR3 has 16 residues. The CDR3 is CASSDHSGRSTDTQYF. Here the CDR3 DNA reads TGTGCCAGCAGTGACCATAGCGGGAGATCCACAGATACGCAGTATTTT.

There are a few counts of this clonotype. The J gene is TRBJ2-7, the V gene TRBV20-1, with 14 nucleotides matching TRBD2. J was trimmed by 3 bases and V by 6 bases; bases with no gene match: 4. The CDR3 covers 14 residues. CDR1 DFQATT and CDR2 SNEGSKA come from the germline V gene (reference sequence). This CDR3 reads CSALGTSGSYEQYF. Written as DNA, the CDR3 is TGCAGTGCCCTCGGGACTAGCGGGAGCTACGAGCAGTACTTC.

This clonotype was found a few times. The V gene is TRBV11-1, the J gene TRBJ1-5; D unclear. V lost 5 bases and J lost 3, with 8 bases in between. CDR3 size: 13 residues. Looked up from germline, CDR1 is SGHAT and CDR2 is FQDESV (reference sequence). DNA for the CDR3: TGTGCCAGCAGCATAGAAGACAATCAGCCCCAGCATTTT. Translated: CASSIEDNQPQHF.

In nucleotides, the CDR3 is TGTGCCAGCAGTCGGAGGGGCACAGATACGCAGTATTTT. Translated: CASSRRGTDTQYF. The chain uses TRBV27 and TRBJ2-3; perhaps TRBD2 as D (6 bases). This CDR3 contains 13 residues. V lost 5 bases and J lost 1, with 7 bases in between. Germline CDR1 MNHEY, CDR2 SMNVEV (reference sequence).

This chain links TRBV20-1 with TRBJ2-3, with 8 bases fitting TRBD2. Germline V gene lookup returns CDR1 DFQATT and CDR2 SNEGSKA (reference sequence). The V gene end was trimmed by 0 bases and the J gene end by 3 bases; junction bases not matched to a gene: 8. CDR3 length equals 16 residues. DNA for the CDR3: TGCAGTGCTAGAGATCCCGAGCGGGGGAGGACAGATACGCAGTATTTT. Its translation is CSARDPERGRTDTQYF.

This chain uses TRBV12-3 or TRBV12-4 with TRBJ1-2; 12 nucleotides line up with TRBD1. Trimming took 6 bases from V and 7 from J; bases not matched to a gene: 9. This CDR3 has 15 amino acids. For the CDR3, the DNA is TGTGCCAGCAGGGAAGGGGGACAGGGGGCCGGTGGCTACACCTTC. It codes for CASREGGQGAGGYTF.

This clonotype has more than one count but fewer than ten. In DNA, the CDR3 is TGTGCCAGCAGCCAAGATTCCGGGAGGGACAATGAGCAGTTCTTC. Its protein is CASSQDSGRDNEQFF. The chain joins TRBV4-2 to TRBJ2-1, with 8 nucleotides matching TRBD2. Germline V CDR1 and CDR2: LGHNA, YNFKEQ. Trimming at V came to 0 bases and at J to 5 bases, leaving 3 bases not matched to a gene. The CDR3 covers 15 residues.